This T cell receptor (beta chain) is drawn from a study of T cell clonotyping in hematopoietic cell transplantation. Findings of the study overall: Recipient TCR diversity dropped after transplant; expanded clonotypes rose from day 30 to 180. Without cell sorting, CD4 versus CD8 contributions remain unresolved. Few recipient clonotypes overlapped donors; over 95% were de novo at given depth.

Recipient blood drawn about 28 days pretransplant and days 30, 100, 180 after. Regarding this clone: What it binds is unknown.

Only in-frame clones appear in the TCRdb table, and some are missing; sequencing was by immunoSEQ multiplex PCR. The sample includes some 10,000 clones, about 47% of them seen just once. The CDR3 is 17 amino acids. Germline V gene lookup returns CDR1 MGHRA and CDR2 YSYEKL. Trimming stripped 4 bases from V and 1 base from J, with 18 bases between. This sample comprised PBMCs, obtained 30 days after allogeneic stem cell transplant. The J gene is TRBJ2-3, the V gene TRBV4-1, with D perhaps being TRBD1 or TRBD2 (5 bases each). This TCR derives from a male patient in his fifties who had an allogeneic stem cell transplant from an unrelated donor, so the T cells may come from the graft donor. Some clones in this sample may be carry-over from other donors' samples. The CDR3 DNA follows: TGCGCCAGCAGCCGATCAGGCCGGGACGGAGGCACAGATACGCAGTATTTT. Its protein is CASSRSGRDGGTDTQYF.